The 19 T cell receptor beta chains below all came from one sample that was sequenced in a study of blood T cell repertoires in COVID-19. Only in-frame clones appear in the TCRdb table, and some are missing; sequencing was by immunoSEQ multiplex PCR. The sample yields just over 90,000 clones, around nine tenths seen once. The specimen was peripheral blood. All receptors derive from a woman of 80 years or more with acute or convalescent COVID-19.

As regards this clone: Other DNA variants within this sample encode the same CDR3. The chain carries TRBV5-1 and TRBJ2-5; tentative D call: TRBD2 (6 bases). CDR3 length equals 13 residues. V gave up 0 bases and J gave up 3 bases, with 6 bases separating them. CDR1 SGHRS and CDR2 YFSETQ come from the germline V gene. CDR3 in DNA: TGCGCCAGCAGCTTGGGACTAGAAGAGACCCAGTACTTC. It translates to CASSLGLEETQYF.

In this sample, this clone turned up a few times. CDR3 amino acids: CASSPRTGGMNTEAFF. The DNA for the CDR3 is TGTGCCAGCAGCCCCCGGACAGGCGGTATGAACACTGAAGCTTTCTTT. V usage is TRBV7-9 and J usage is TRBJ1-1, with TRBD1 matching over 7 bases. J was trimmed by 0 bases and V by 5 bases; bases with no gene match: 9. The germline V gene encodes CDR1 SEHNR and CDR2 FQNEAQ (reference sequence). The CDR3 spans 16 residues.

This chain links TRBV28 with TRBJ2-7; 10 bases line up with TRBD2. The CDR3 sequence is 15 residues long. V trimming: 3 bases; J trimming: 7 bases; junction bases outside the gene matches: 9. Germline lookup yields CDR1 MDHEN and CDR2 SYDVKM. As DNA, the CDR3 is TGTGCCAGCAGTTTGATAGCGGGGGGTGGTGAAGAGCAGTACTTC. Its translation: CASSLIAGGGEEQYF.

This chain connects TRBV28 to TRBJ1-2; 7 nucleotides match TRBD1. The length of the CDR3 is 15 residues. Germline V lookup: CDR1 MDHEN, CDR2 SYDVKM. V lost 8 bases to trimming and J lost 4 bases; unmatched junction nucleotides: 13. The DNA of the CDR3 is TGTGCCAGCTGTCCGGGACAGAGCTGGCGCTATGGCTACACCTTC. Its protein product is CASCPGQSWRYGYTF.

The chain couples TRBV9 to TRBJ1-1; TRBD1 agrees at 8 bases. The CDR3 runs 18 residues. From germline, CDR1 is SGDLS and CDR2 YYNGEE. Trimming at V came to 3 bases and at J to 3 bases, leaving 16 bases not matched to a gene. The CDR3 nucleotides are TGTGCCAGCAGCGACGGGGCGGACAGGGTGAGGCCGGACACTGAAGCTTTCTTT. Its translation is CASSDGADRVRPDTEAFF.

The chain couples TRBV5-1 to TRBJ2-7; 8 bases are shared with TRBD1. CDR3 length equals 14 residues. CDR1 and CDR2 from the germline V gene are SGHRS and YFSETQ. V shed 1 base and J 4 bases; nucleotides not matched to a gene: 4. The CDR3 DNA reads TGCGCCAGCAGCTTGTCAGGGGGCGAGTACGAGCAGTACTTC. Amino acid sequence: CASSLSGGEYEQYF.

The rearrangement uses TRBV19 and TRBJ1-2, with 9 bases identical to TRBD1. The CDR3 runs to 14 residues. Germline loops: CDR1 LNHDA, CDR2 SQIVND (reference sequence). V lost 8 bases to trimming and J lost 4 bases; unmatched junction nucleotides: 8. CDR3 nucleotides: TGTGCCAGTGCGGGGACAGGGCCCCTCTATGGCTACACCTTC. Protein: CASAGTGPLYGYTF.

This chain connects TRBV6-6 to TRBJ2-7, with TRBD2 as a possible D gene (6 bases). V lost 5 bases, J lost 1 base, and 6 bases lay in between. The germline V gene encodes CDR1 MNHNY and CDR2 SVGAGI (reference sequence). The CDR3 loop spans 12 amino acids. CDR3 amino acids: CASSSGSYEQYF. The DNA of the CDR3 is TGTGCCAGCAGTAGCGGGTCCTACGAGCAGTACTTC.

The chain couples TRBV19 to TRBJ2-6, with D tentatively TRBD2 (6 bases). Trimming shortened V by 1 base and J by 0 bases, and 19 bases separated the two germline ends. The CDR3 contains 20 residues. Germline V CDR1 and CDR2: LNHDA, SQIVND (reference sequence). CDR3 coding DNA: TGTGCCAGTAGTATAGGTTTGGCGGGGCGGGGATCCTCTGGGGCCAACGTCCTGACTTTC. The encoded protein is CASSIGLAGRGSSGANVLTF.

This chain uses TRBV19 with TRBJ1-2; no firm D call. CDR1 LNHDA and CDR2 SQIVND come from the germline V gene (reference sequence). Deletions cut 4 bases from V and 1 base from J, with 10 bases between. This CDR3 region has 14 residues. The CDR3 loop is CASSKPQRNYGYTF. CDR3 in DNA: TGTGCCAGTAGTAAACCCCAGCGTAACTATGGCTACACCTTC.

This chain connects TRBV7-9 to TRBJ1-3; 11 nucleotides match TRBD1. Trimming cost V 7 bases and J 4 bases; bases outside gene matches: 9. This CDR3 contains 16 residues. Germline-derived CDR1 and CDR2 are SEHNR and FQNEAQ (reference sequence). The CDR3 DNA follows: TGTGCCAGCACCAACGGACAGGGGGCGCGGGGAAACACCATATATTTT. This encodes CASTNGQGARGNTIYF.

The J gene is TRBJ2-2, the V gene TRBV7-9; 10 nucleotides align to TRBD2. From germline, CDR1 is SEHNR and CDR2 FQNEAQ (reference sequence). The CDR3 loop spans 16 amino acids. Germline trimming cut 4 bases from V and 1 base from J; bases unmatched to any gene: 3. CDR3 region: CASSSLAGVNTGELFF. The CDR3 bases are TGTGCCAGCAGCTCCCTAGCGGGGGTGAACACCGGGGAGCTGTTTTTT.

This sequence joins TRBV25-1 and TRBJ2-1; 9 positions match TRBD1. Germline lookup yields CDR1 MGHDK and CDR2 SYGVNS. CDR3 length equals 14 residues. J lost 6 bases, V lost 7 bases, and 7 bases had no gene match. The CDR3 sequence is CASKGQGRVNEQFF. The CDR3 bases are TGTGCCAGCAAGGGACAGGGACGGGTCAATGAGCAGTTCTTC.

This chain uses TRBV5-5 with TRBJ1-5; D is ambiguous. CDR1 and CDR2 (germline): SGHKS, YYEKEE (reference sequence). V lost 1 base and J 0 bases, leaving 8 bases between the germline ends. CDR3 size: 15 residues. The CDR3 is CASSLTAYSNQPQHF. The CDR3 nucleotides read TGTGCCAGCAGCTTGACAGCTTATAGCAATCAGCCCCAGCATTTT.

The chain is built from TRBV28 and TRBJ1-2; D is uncertain. From germline, CDR1 is MDHEN and CDR2 SYDVKM. This CDR3 contains 17 residues. V lost 7 bases to trimming and J lost 4 bases, with 25 bases between them. The CDR3 sequence: CASTFTGRNVGFYGYTF. The CDR3 coding sequence is TGTGCCAGCACCTTCACTGGGAGGAATGTCGGCTTCTATGGCTACACCTTC.

The chain uses TRBV25-1 and TRBJ1-5; D may be TRBD1 (5 bases). Trimming pared 6 bases from V and 0 bases from J, leaving 15 bases between. The CDR3 is made up of 16 amino acids. CDR1 MGHDK and CDR2 SYGVNS come from the germline V gene. The DNA of the CDR3 is TGTGCCAGCAGCCCGAACCGGGGGGGTAGCAATCAGCCCCAGCATTTT. As protein: CASSPNRGGSNQPQHF.

The chain joins TRBV6-5 to TRBJ2-7; 7 bases are shared with TRBD2. CDR1 is MNHEY and CDR2 is SVGAGI in the germline V gene. This CDR3 is 14 amino acids long. V shed 6 bases and J 5 bases; nucleotides not matched to a gene: 10. As DNA, the CDR3 is TGTGCCAGCAGCCGTCTGGGGGGGAGCCACGAGCAGTACTTC. Its translation: CASSRLGGSHEQYF.

The chain has TRBV6-4 and TRBJ2-7, with 7 bases matching TRBD2. With V trimmed by 5 bases and J by 3 bases, 4 bases remained unmatched. The CDR3 is 13 residues long. Germline lookup yields CDR1 MRHNA and CDR2 SNTAGT. For the CDR3, the DNA is TGTGCCAGCAGTAAGATAGCGGGCTACGAGCAGTACTTC. Its translation: CASSKIAGYEQYF.

This chain links TRBV19 with TRBJ2-2, with TRBD1 identical over 8 bases. The CDR3 spans 15 residues. Germline V gives CDR1 LNHDA, CDR2 SQIVND (reference sequence). The V and J ends lost 10 bases and 1 base, in that order; junction bases with no gene match: 8. The CDR3, as DNA: TGTGCCACCAGATACGGGACAGGGAACACCGGGGAGCTGTTTTTT. Translation gives CATRYGTGNTGELFF.